Shown below are 14 T cell receptor beta chains from a single sample sequenced in a study of T cell repertoires in aging, cancer and after chemotherapy. Peripheral blood genomic DNA, not sorted cells or RNA, was the template. TRB rearrangements spanning V, D and J were amplified using mixed TRB-A/B primers. TCRdb processed the multiplex PCR reads anew with MiXCR; each CDR3 protein has one entry. The profile shows some 1,700 distinct CDR3 sequences, approximately 23% of them singletons. Material: blood. The receptors shown here come from a human donor with a solid tumor.

By proportion, this clonotype is large. V usage is TRBV19 and J usage is TRBJ2-1; D unresolved. The CDR3 spans 13 residues. The ends were cut back, 6 bases at V and 4 bases at J, with 10 bases in the middle. Germline V CDR1 and CDR2: LNHDA, SQIVND (reference sequence). CDR3 in amino acids: CASSLPGYNEQFF. The CDR3 DNA reads as TGTGCCAGTAGCTTACCCGGGTACAATGAGCAGTTCTTC.

Comments on this clonotype: This may come from a read error, since a much larger clone is one base off. J is TRBJ1-2 and V is TRBV6-5; a possible D gene is TRBD1 (5 bases). Germline-derived CDR1 and CDR2 are MNHEY and SVGAGI. With 11 bases removed from V and 10 bases from J, the gap between germline ends came to 20 bases. The CDR3 is made up of 12 amino acids. The CDR3 sequence is CAATSGQQDYTF. The CDR3 region has the DNA TGTGCCGCCACATCGGGGCAGCAGGACTACACCTTC.

Of note for this clonotype: This sequence may be a read error, since a much larger clone differs from it by one base. This chain uses TRBV5-6 with TRBJ2-7; D may be TRBD2 (6 bases). Germline V lookup: CDR1 SGHDT, CDR2 YYEEEE. CDR3 length equals 13 residues. CDR3 in DNA: TGTGCCAGCAGCTTAGGACTAACCTACGAGCAGCACTTC. This gives the protein CASSLGLTYEQHF.

The count of this clonotype is one. A single base separates this from a much larger clone, so it may be a read error. The CDR3 does not close with the conserved phenylalanine or tryptophan, likely indicating a read error. The gene calls are TRBV6-2 or TRBV6-3 and TRBJ2-3; a possible D gene is TRBD2 (6 bases). This CDR3 has 15 residues. CDR1 and CDR2 (germline): MNHEY, SVGEGT. With 2 bases removed from V and 1 base from J, the gap between germline ends came to 10 bases. CDR3 DNA sequence: TGTGCCAGCAGTTACGATGGCGGGGGCACAGATACGCAGTATTCT. This encodes CASSYDGGGTDTQYS.

The genes are TRBV12-3 or TRBV12-4 and TRBJ2-1, with TRBD1 identical over 10 bases. V shed 5 bases, J shed 6 bases, and the junction held 10 bases outside the gene matches. The CDR3 covers 16 residues. The CDR3 here is CASSTRQGAGGNEQFF. CDR3 coding DNA: TGTGCCAGCAGTACCCGACAGGGGGCGGGGGGCAATGAGCAGTTCTTC.

This chain joins TRBV9 and TRBJ1-1, with 10 bases matching TRBD1. With V trimmed by 3 bases and J by 1 base, 3 bases remained unmatched. Germline V gives CDR1 SGDLS, CDR2 YYNGEE. The CDR3 spans 15 residues. DNA for the CDR3: TGTGCCAGCAGCGAGAGACAGGGGGCGAACACTGAAGCTTTCTTT. This gives the protein CASSERQGANTEAFF.

This clonotype is medium-sized (0.01 to 0.1%) by share. This chain uses TRBV10-3 with TRBJ1-3; D is ambiguous. Deletions cut 4 bases from V and 4 bases from J, with 11 bases between. CDR1 is ENHRY, CDR2 SYGVKD, per germline. This CDR3 contains 14 residues. DNA of the CDR3: TGTGCCATCAGTGCGGCCGGTGGAGGAAACACCATATATTTT. Protein sequence: CAISAAGGGNTIYF.

As regards this clonotype: Being one base from a much bigger clone, this may be a read error. The V and J genes are TRBV6-2 or TRBV6-3 and TRBJ1-5; possibly TRBD1 for D (5 bases). The CDR3 contains 15 residues. Germline values: CDR1 MNHEY, CDR2 SVGEGT. Trimming stripped 4 bases from V and 3 bases from J, with 13 bases between. The CDR3 sequence: CASSLLRDPNQPQHF. The CDR3 nucleotides are TGTGCCAGCAGTTTACTCCGGGACCCCAATCAGCCCCAGCATTTT.

Of note for this clonotype: The junction departs from the called germline gene at one end, perhaps through a read error. The chain recombines TRBV12-3 or TRBV12-4 with TRBJ2-7; a weak D match, TRBD2 (5 bases). The CDR3 contains 14 residues. CDR3 in DNA: TGTGCCAGCAGTTTTTATGAGGGCAATTCCGAGAAGTACTTC. This sequence encodes CASSFYEGNSEKYF.

The chain recombines TRBV6-5 with TRBJ2-1, with a tentative D call TRBD2 (5 bases). Germline loops: CDR1 MNHEY, CDR2 SVGAGI. V lost 6 bases and J 3 bases, leaving 21 bases between the germline ends. The CDR3 is 17 residues long. The CDR3 DNA follows: TGTGCCAGCAGCTATAGCCCCTTAGCGTGGGTCTACAATGAGCAGTTCTTC. Protein: CASSYSPLAWVYNEQFF.

CDR3 sequence: CASSLVGEAFF. CDR3 nucleotide sequence: TGTGCCAGCAGCTTGGTCGGGGAAGCTTTCTTT. The V call is TRBV5-5, the J call TRBJ1-1; D unresolved. The CDR3 consists of 11 residues. Looked up from germline, CDR1 is SGHKS and CDR2 is YYEKEE (reference sequence). Trimming stripped 0 bases from V and 8 bases from J, with 5 bases between.

This clonotype ranks as medium-sized. The CDR3 bases are TGTGCCAGCAGCTCCTGGACAGGGGGGCCGGGAAACACCATATATTTT. Encoded protein: CASSSWTGGPGNTIYF. The chain couples TRBV5-6 to TRBJ1-3; 10 positions agree with TRBD1. Germline CDR1 and CDR2: SGHDT and YYEEEE. The CDR3 runs to 16 residues. V shed 3 bases and J 4 bases; nucleotides not matched to a gene: 7.

This clonotype is labeled as medium-sized (0.01 to 0.1%). The rearrangement links TRBV29-1 to TRBJ1-1; D is undetermined. CDR1 is SQVTM, CDR2 ANQGSEA, per germline. This CDR3 has 14 amino acids. With 6 bases removed from V and 2 bases from J, the gap between germline ends came to 16 bases. The CDR3 DNA is TGCAGCGTCGGCCAAATGGGAGCAAACACTGAAGCTTTCTTT. It translates to CSVGQMGANTEAFF.

By sample fraction, this clonotype is medium-sized. V usage is TRBV6-6 and J usage is TRBJ1-1; TRBD1 matches at 9 bases. The germline CDR1 and CDR2 sequences are MNHNY and SVGAGI (reference sequence). CDR3 length: 13 amino acids. V dropped 8 bases and J dropped 2; count of bases not matched to a gene: 3. DNA of the CDR3: TGTGCCAGCTCGGGACAGGGCAACACTGAAGCTTTCTTT. This translates into CASSGQGNTEAFF.